This is a list of T cell receptor beta chains from one sample in a study of control samples from healthy donors and cancer patients. The repertoire was sequenced with immunoSEQ multiplex PCR; TCRdb's copy has only in-frame clones and lacks some. This sample has 100,000 to 150,000 clones, with roughly 87% found just once. The specimen was blood. These receptors were obtained from a man younger than 35 in good health. Both conserved end residues are part of each CDR3. Each record gives: J gene, clone size, V gene, D gene, CDR3 DNA, CDR3 protein. The D gene is left open where the match is weak. A row's size may be missing; if present it is once, few, many or a size class.

TRBJ2-5,.,TRBV10-1,.,TGCGCCAGCAGTGCCAGAATTCAAGAGACCCAGTACTTC,CASSARIQETQYF
TRBJ1-1,.,TRBV27,.,TGTGCCAGCCACCGGGACACTTGGACTGAAGCTTTCTTT,CASHRDTWTEAFF
TRBJ2-5,.,TRBV7-3,.,TGTGCCAGCAGCTTAACGGCTAGCCCCCTCCAAGAGACCCAGTACTTC,CASSLTASPLQETQYF
TRBJ2-3,.,TRBV9,.,TGTGCCAGCAGCGTATATGGAACTAGCACAGATACGCAGTATTTT,CASSVYGTSTDTQYF
TRBJ1-1,few,TRBV6-5,.,TGTGCCAGCAGGCTAGGACAGAACACTGAAGCTTTCTTT,CASRLGQNTEAFF
TRBJ1-1,.,TRBV27,.,TGTGCCAGCAGTCCCCGGGGAGAGTACATGAACACTGAAGCTTTCTTT,CASSPRGEYMNTEAFF
TRBJ1-2,.,TRBV7-3,.,TGTGCCAGCAGCCCCCGGGGGAGCTATGGCTACACCTTC,CASSPRGSYGYTF
TRBJ1-1,.,TRBV28,.,TGTGCCAGCAGCTCGGGGGAGGGGGACACTGAAGCTTTCTTT,CASSSGEGDTEAFF
TRBJ1-2,.,TRBV6-1,TRBD1,TGTGCCAGCAGTGACAGGGGGCGGTGGGGCTACACCTTC,CASSDRGRWGYTF
TRBJ1-2,few,TRBV7-9,.,TGTGCCAGCAGCTTAGACGGGGTTGATGGCTACACCTTC,CASSLDGVDGYTF
TRBJ2-2,few,TRBV6-2/TRBV6-3,.,TGTGCCAGCAGCAAGGAGCGGCCCGGGGAGCTGTTTTTT,CASSKERPGELFF
TRBJ1-3,.,TRBV12-3/TRBV12-4,.,TGCTCAACAGGTTCCTACTCTGGAAACACCATATATTTT,CSTGSYSGNTIYF
TRBJ2-2,.,TRBV4-1,TRBD2,TGCGCCAGCAGCCTAACGAGCGGGATAGCAACCGGGGAGCTGTTTTTT,CASSLTSGIATGELFF
TRBJ2-3,.,TRBV9,TRBD1,TGTGCCAGCAGCGTCCAGGGGGTAACAGATACGCAGTATTTT,CASSVQGVTDTQYF
TRBJ1-1,few,TRBV12-3/TRBV12-4,.,TGTGCCAGCAGTTTAGTGGGGGCTACTGAAGCTTTCTTT,CASSLVGATEAFF
TRBJ2-7,.,TRBV6-2/TRBV6-3,.,TGTGCCAGCAGCTCCGGCCCCCAATCCGAGCAGTACTTC,CASSSGPQSEQYF
TRBJ2-1,once,TRBV12-5,.,TGTGCTAGTGGTTCCTATTACAATGAGCAGTTCTTC,CASGSYYNEQFF
TRBJ1-3,.,TRBV3-1/TRBV3-2,.,TGTGCCAGCAGCCAAGAATCTGGAAACACCATATATTTT,CASSQESGNTIYF
TRBJ2-7,.,TRBV29-1,TRBD2,TGCAGCGTTCGGTGGCGGGAGGCCTACGAGCAGTACTTC,CSVRWREAYEQYF
TRBJ1-1,.,TRBV11-3,.,TGTGCCAGCAGCTCGATTAACACTGAAGCTTTCTTT,CASSSINTEAFF